The present T cell receptor beta chain was sequenced within a study of cytomegalovirus exposure and HLA in healthy donors. Both 60 Vbeta primers and 13 Jbeta primers went into the PCR. Assay used: immunoSEQ multiplex PCR; TCRdb lists only in-frame clones, some missing. Of just over 150,000 clones listed, more than 65% are singletons. The CDR3 runs 13 residues. Trimming left V 4 bases short and J 8 bases short, with 14 bases between. Germline V gene data show CDR1 as MNHNS and CDR2 as SASEGT. The source is a man between 45 and 60 years old in good health and CMV-seropositive. The chain employs TRBV6-1 and TRBJ1-2, with a weak D call TRBD1 (5 bases). The source material was PBMCs. CDR3 region: CASSGWTPDGYTF. The CDR3 nucleotides read TGTGCCAGCAGTGGTTGGACACCTGACGGCTACACCTTC.